The clone carrying this TCR beta chain came up many times. Germline loops: CDR1 SNHLY, CDR2 FYNNEI. With 8 bases removed from V and 4 bases from J, the gap between germline ends came to 14 bases. CDR3 size: 13 residues. Amplification of TCR beta CDR3 regions used RNA transcripts. The first-round RT-PCR employed HTBI primers together with the Qiagen OneStep RT-PCR kit. A multiplex PCR was then performed as the second round. In TCRdb, the multiplex PCR reads were re-called with MiXCR into one record per CDR3 protein. Here the sample spans 350,000 to 400,000 distinct CDR3 sequences, less than 20% being singletons. The record originates from a study of Graves' ophthalmopathy and Graves' hyperthyroidism. Study background: No treatment had been given when peripheral blood was collected at initial diagnosis.

Ineligible for inclusion were patients with other autoimmune diseases, uncontrolled infections, pregnancy or lactation. The sequenced sample was peripheral blood. This clonotype was obtained from a young woman with stable Graves' hyperthyroidism. The chain uses TRBV2 and TRBJ1-2, with a weak D call TRBD1 (5 bases). In DNA form, the CDR3 reads TGTGCCAGCCGACCGGGGCCTGGCTATGGCTACACCTTC. Residues: CASRPGPGYGYTF.